In this sample, the clone carrying this T cell receptor (beta chain) turned up a few times. J lost 4 bases, V lost 6 bases, and 6 bases had no gene match. Per the germline V gene, CDR1 is SEHNR and CDR2 is FQNEAQ (reference sequence). The CDR3 contains 14 residues. These data originate in a study of blood T cell repertoires in COVID-19. The data were produced by immunoSEQ multiplex PCR, yet TCRdb's version contains in-frame clones alone and is incomplete. The sample gives about 350,000 clones, about 90% of which show up once; around 3% is in the top ten. The sample was PBMCs or T cells enriched from blood (not recorded which). This sequence joins TRBV7-9 and TRBJ1-3, with TRBD1 matching over 7 bases. This receptor was identified in a woman between 25 and 40 years old who had recovered from COVID-19. CDR3 nucleotides: TGTGCCAGCAGTTACGTGGGACAGGGAAACACCATATATTTT. Translation: CASSYVGQGNTIYF.